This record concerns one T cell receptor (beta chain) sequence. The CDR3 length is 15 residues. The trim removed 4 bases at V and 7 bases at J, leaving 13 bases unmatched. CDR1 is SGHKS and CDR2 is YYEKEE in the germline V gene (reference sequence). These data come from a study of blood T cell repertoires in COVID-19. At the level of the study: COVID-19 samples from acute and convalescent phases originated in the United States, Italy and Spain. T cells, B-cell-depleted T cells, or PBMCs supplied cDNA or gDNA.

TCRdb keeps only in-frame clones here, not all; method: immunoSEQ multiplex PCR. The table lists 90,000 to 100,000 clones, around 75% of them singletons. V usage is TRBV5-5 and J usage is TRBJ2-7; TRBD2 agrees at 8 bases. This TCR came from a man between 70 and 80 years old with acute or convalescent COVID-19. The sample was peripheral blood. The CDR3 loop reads CASSQQGLDVGEQYF. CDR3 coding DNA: TGTGCCAGCAGCCAACAGGGACTAGACGTGGGTGAGCAGTACTTC.